This TCR beta chain stems from a study of shared clonotypes between healthy human individuals. The V and J ends lost 6 bases and 0 bases, in that order; junction bases with no gene match: 4. This CDR3 is built from 15 residues. Germline V gene data show CDR1 as SGDLS and CDR2 as YYNGEE. Profiled with immunoSEQ multiplex PCR; TCRdb holds only in-frame clones, not every one. The table records a few hundred thousand clones, 95% to 96% of them present only once. The naive CD8 fraction comprised CD45RO-negative cells positively selected for CCR7 and excluded terminally differentiated effector memory CD45RA+ cells.

The rearrangement uses TRBV9 and TRBJ2-1; 9 bases are shared with TRBD2. The origin of this receptor is a woman aged 25 to 45 in good health. Sequencing was done on a sample of naive CD8+ T cells sorted from blood. The CDR3 nucleotides read TGTGCCAGCACCGGTAGCGGGAGCTCCTACAATGAGCAGTTCTTC. The encoded protein is CASTGSGSSYNEQFF.